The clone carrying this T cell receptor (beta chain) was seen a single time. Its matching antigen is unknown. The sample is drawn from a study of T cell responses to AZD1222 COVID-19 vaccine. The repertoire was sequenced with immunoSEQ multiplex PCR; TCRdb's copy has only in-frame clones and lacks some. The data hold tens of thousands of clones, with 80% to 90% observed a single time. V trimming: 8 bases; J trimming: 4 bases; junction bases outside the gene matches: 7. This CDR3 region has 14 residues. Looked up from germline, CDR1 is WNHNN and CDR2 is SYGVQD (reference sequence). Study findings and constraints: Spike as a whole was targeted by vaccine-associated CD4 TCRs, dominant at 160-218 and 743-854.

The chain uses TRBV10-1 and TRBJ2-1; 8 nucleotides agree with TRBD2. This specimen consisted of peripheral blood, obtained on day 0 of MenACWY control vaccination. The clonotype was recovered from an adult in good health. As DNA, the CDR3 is TGCGCCAGCCTTAAACGGGGGGGATACAATGAGCAGTTCTTC. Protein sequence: CASLKRGGYNEQFF.